Listed below are T cell receptor beta chains from one sample, sequenced in a study of shared clonotypes between healthy human individuals. TCRdb keeps only in-frame clones here, not all; method: immunoSEQ multiplex PCR. The table records about 2,200,000 clones, more than 85% of them present only once. Sequences were obtained from naive CD8+ T cells from PBMCs. These receptors were taken from a man between 18 and 29 years old in good health. Some clones in this sample may be carry-over from other donors' samples. CDR3s include the opening cysteine and the closing phenylalanine or tryptophan. The D gene is left open where the match is weak. Not every row has a clone size; where given, it reads once, few, many or a size class.

CDR3 protein,CDR3 DNA,J gene,V gene,D gene,clone size
CASSTRQGPGTEAFF,TGTGCCAGTAGTACAAGACAGGGGCCGGGCACTGAAGCTTTCTTT,TRBJ1-1,TRBV19,TRBD1,.
CASSPRTEHNEQFF,TGTGCCAGCAGCCCCCGGACGGAGCACAATGAGCAGTTCTTC,TRBJ2-1,TRBV7-9,.,.
CASSQWDFSGNTIYF,TGCGCCAGCAGCCAGTGGGATTTCTCTGGAAACACCATATATTTT,TRBJ1-3,TRBV4-1,.,.
CASSRPGSGTNQPQHF,TGTGCCAGCAGCCGTCCCGGCTCGGGGACCAATCAGCCCCAGCATTTT,TRBJ1-5,TRBV16,.,.
CASSLLSPRSGANVLTF,TGTGCCAGCAGTCTGCTTAGCCCCCGCTCTGGGGCCAACGTCCTGACTTTC,TRBJ2-6,TRBV27,.,.
CASRGSNILVETQYF,TGTGCCAGCAGGGGATCAAACATTCTCGTGGAGACCCAGTACTTC,TRBJ2-5,TRBV7-9,.,.
CASRWETSYEQYF,TGTGCCAGCCGGTGGGAGACCTCCTACGAGCAGTACTTC,TRBJ2-7,TRBV18,.,.
CATSPSSGRMSGELFF,TGTGCCACCAGCCCGAGTAGCGGGAGGATGTCCGGGGAGCTGTTTTTT,TRBJ2-2,TRBV15,TRBD2,.
CATAGGKETQYF,TGTGCCACCGCGGGAGGGAAAGAGACCCAGTACTTC,TRBJ2-5,TRBV15,TRBD2,.
CASKQGLATFQETQYF,TGTGCCAGCAAACAGGGACTAGCGACTTTCCAAGAGACCCAGTACTTC,TRBJ2-5,TRBV27,TRBD2,.
CASSWGLAGVNEQFF,TGTGCCAGCAGCTGGGGGCTAGCGGGAGTCAATGAGCAGTTCTTC,TRBJ2-1,TRBV5-4,TRBD2,.
CASSLGYMGSASYEQYF,TGTGCCAGCAGCTTAGGTTATATGGGGTCGGCCTCCTACGAGCAGTACTTC,TRBJ2-7,TRBV11-2,.,.
CASRGSHEQYF,TGTGCCAGCAGGGGGTCCCACGAGCAGTACTTC,TRBJ2-7,TRBV7-9,.,.
CASSLDRHPKYEQYF,TGTGCCAGCAGCTTAGATAGACATCCCAAGTACGAGCAGTACTTC,TRBJ2-7,TRBV7-9,.,.
CASSLYGGTGANVLTF,TGTGCCAGCAGTTTATATGGGGGGACCGGGGCCAACGTCCTGACTTTC,TRBJ2-6,TRBV28,.,.
CASSPSRGGRGETQYF,TGTGCCAGCAGTCCAAGCCGTGGTGGGAGGGGAGAGACCCAGTACTTC,TRBJ2-5,TRBV2,TRBD2,.
CAWKVNNQPQHF,TGTGCCTGGAAGGTGAACAATCAGCCCCAGCATTTT,TRBJ1-5,TRBV30,.,.
CASSHGQFSDTQYF,TGTGCCAGCAGCCACGGACAGTTTTCAGATACGCAGTATTTT,TRBJ2-3,TRBV5-6,.,.
CASSRSLGDRGFYEQYF,TGTGCCAGCAGTCGATCCCTCGGGGACAGGGGGTTCTACGAGCAGTACTTC,TRBJ2-7,TRBV27,TRBD1,.
CASSLRAPYNEQFF,TGTGCCAGCAGTTTGAGGGCCCCCTACAATGAGCAGTTCTTC,TRBJ2-1,TRBV27,.,.
CASSWYSNEQFF,TGTGCCAGCAGCTGGTATAGCAATGAGCAGTTCTTC,TRBJ2-1,TRBV5-6,.,.
CASSLYPGGGYNEQFF,TGTGCCAGCAGTTTATATCCCGGCGGGGGGTACAATGAGCAGTTCTTC,TRBJ2-1,TRBV27,TRBD2,.
CASNAREGSETDTQYF,TGTGCCAGCAATGCTCGGGAGGGCTCGGAAACAGATACGCAGTATTTT,TRBJ2-3,TRBV7-9,TRBD2,.
CASSDLRDSLTDTQYF,TGTGCCAGCAGTGACCTTCGGGACAGCCTCACAGATACGCAGTATTTT,TRBJ2-3,TRBV2,TRBD1,.
CASSLSGASGRRFF,TGTGCCAGCAGTTTAAGTGGGGCTAGCGGGAGACGGTTCTTC,TRBJ2-1,TRBV28,TRBD2,.
CASSPRLSRDTQYF,TGTGCCAGCTCACCACGTCTCTCCAGAGATACGCAGTATTTT,TRBJ2-3,TRBV18,.,once
CASSWDRGSEAFF,TGTGCCAGCAGCTGGGACAGGGGGTCTGAAGCTTTCTTT,TRBJ1-1,TRBV14,TRBD1,.
CASSPRTQETQYF,TGTGCCAGCAGCCCGCGGACACAAGAGACCCAGTACTTC,TRBJ2-5,TRBV14,.,.
CASSVGGGSDAFF,TGTGCCAGCAGCGTAGGCGGGGGGAGTGATGCTTTCTTT,TRBJ1-1,TRBV9,.,.
CATRGPPSGANVLTF,TGTGCCACCCGCGGGCCACCCTCTGGGGCCAACGTCCTGACTTTC,TRBJ2-6,TRBV19,.,.
CASSLEGSGRGYEQYF,TGCGCCAGCAGCTTGGAGGGTAGCGGGAGGGGGTACGAGCAGTACTTC,TRBJ2-7,TRBV5-1,TRBD2,.
CASSHREFGEQYF,TGTGCCAGCAGCCACAGGGAATTCGGCGAGCAGTACTTC,TRBJ2-7,TRBV11-2,.,.
CASGGPGREGYEQYF,TGTGCCAGCGGGGGGCCCGGGCGGGAGGGTTACGAGCAGTACTTC,TRBJ2-7,TRBV7-9,TRBD2,.
CASSLGAPTYEQYF,TGTGCCAGCAGCTTAGGTGCCCCCACCTACGAGCAGTACTTC,TRBJ2-7,TRBV7-9,.,.
CASSPRTSGSFNEQFF,TGTGCCAGCAGCCCCCGGACTAGCGGGAGTTTCAATGAGCAGTTCTTC,TRBJ2-1,TRBV7-6,TRBD2,.
CASSFSSTYEQYF,TGTGCCAGCAGTTTCTCCAGTACCTACGAGCAGTACTTC,TRBJ2-7,TRBV27,.,.
CASSPGSYLYNEQFF,TGTGCCAGCAGCCCAGGGTCCTATCTCTACAATGAGCAGTTCTTC,TRBJ2-1,TRBV7-3,.,once
CASRPQNFLQGNTEAFF,TGTGCCAGCAGGCCACAAAATTTTCTACAGGGGAACACTGAAGCTTTCTTT,TRBJ1-1,TRBV28,.,many
CASSLTTGGSEKLFF,TGTGCCAGCAGCTTGACGACAGGGGGCTCTGAAAAACTGTTTTTT,TRBJ1-4,TRBV5-6,TRBD1,.
CASSQDWVNYGYTF,TGCGCCAGCAGCCAAGATTGGGTTAACTATGGCTACACCTTC,TRBJ1-2,TRBV4-1,.,.
CASSPLATGGAYTEAFF,TGTGCCAGTAGTCCCCTGGCGACAGGGGGCGCGTACACTGAAGCTTTCTTT,TRBJ1-1,TRBV19,TRBD1,.
CASSYEQGSGYTF,TGTGCCAGCAGTTACGAGCAGGGAAGCGGCTACACCTTC,TRBJ1-2,TRBV6-5,.,.
CASSVDRSSYNEQFF,TGCGCCAGCAGTGTAGACAGGTCCTCCTACAATGAGCAGTTCTTC,TRBJ2-1,TRBV10-1,.,.
CASSLSGQQETQYF,TGTGCCAGCAGTTTATCGGGACAACAAGAGACCCAGTACTTC,TRBJ2-5,TRBV28,.,.
CASSRKDRVGYGYTF,TGTGCCAGCAGCCGGAAAGACAGGGTAGGCTATGGCTACACCTTC,TRBJ1-2,TRBV5-6,TRBD1,.
CATQDRGHEQYF,TGTGCCACCCAAGACAGGGGTCATGAGCAGTACTTC,TRBJ2-7,TRBV19,TRBD1,.
CASSQDVSSTDTQYF,TGTGCCAGCAGTCAAGATGTTTCCAGCACAGATACGCAGTATTTT,TRBJ2-3,TRBV7-3,.,.
CASSLDWGTRQETQYF,TGCGCCAGCAGCTTGGACTGGGGTACTCGACAAGAGACCCAGTACTTC,TRBJ2-5,TRBV5-1,.,once
CASSQGGGRGYEQYF,TGCGCCAGCAGCCAAGGAGGGGGGCGGGGGTACGAGCAGTACTTC,TRBJ2-7,TRBV4-1,.,.
CASSLSRTSAYNEQFF,TGTGCCAGCAGCTTAAGTAGGACTAGCGCATACAATGAGCAGTTCTTC,TRBJ2-1,TRBV13,TRBD2,.
CASSLATNTGELFF,TGTGCCAGCAGTCTAGCGACGAACACCGGGGAGCTGTTTTTT,TRBJ2-2,TRBV6-1,.,.
CASNQGGITDTQYF,TGTGCCAGCAATCAGGGGGGGATCACAGATACGCAGTATTTT,TRBJ2-3,TRBV25-1,.,.
CASSDQWTGSQGRYNEQFF,TGTGCCAGCAGTGACCAATGGACAGGGTCTCAGGGGAGGTACAATGAGCAGTTCTTC,TRBJ2-1,TRBV6-1,TRBD1,.
CASRRRALDTGELFF,TGTGCCAGCAGAAGGAGGGCCTTGGACACCGGGGAGCTGTTTTTT,TRBJ2-2,TRBV28,.,.